Shown below are 31 T cell receptor beta chains from a single sample sequenced in a study of blood T cells in healthy people across ages. With a J-beta primer mix and a sample-barcoded 5' primer, a second PCR ran about 6 to 11 cycles. Via MiXCR, TCRdb re-called the 5' RACE reads, giving one row per CDR3 protein. The sample has fewer than 2,000,000 distinct CDR3 sequences; around 42% are singletons. Material: blood. Receptor source: a human donor in good health.

There are a few counts of this clonotype. This likely comes from a read error, as the CDR3 has no conserved phenylalanine or tryptophan at its end. V is TRBV7-2 and J is TRBJ2-5, with D unresolved. Germline V CDR1 and CDR2: SGHTA, FQGNSA. Trimming shortened V by 3 bases and J by 5 bases, and 10 bases separated the two germline ends. CDR3 length equals 13 residues. For the CDR3, the DNA is TGTGCCAGCAGCTTCGCATACGGGGAGACCCAGTACTGC. Its translation: CASSFAYGETQYC.

The gene calls are TRBV5-5 and TRBJ1-2; D is undetermined. CDR1 and CDR2 from the germline V gene are SGHKS and YYEKEE (reference sequence). This CDR3 is built from 15 residues. V lost 0 bases and J 2 bases, leaving 11 bases between the germline ends. DNA for the CDR3: TGTGCCAGCAGCTTGGGACGGCCTCCGAACTATGGCTACACCTTC. The encoded protein is CASSLGRPPNYGYTF.

This clonotype came up once. The chain links TRBV4-2 to TRBJ2-3; no firm D call. V was cut by 0 bases and J by 4 bases, with 14 bases left in between. This CDR3 contains 16 residues. Germline loops: CDR1 LGHNA, CDR2 YNFKEQ. CDR3 coding DNA: TGTGCCAGCAGCCAAGATGATGCAAGTGGATCAGATACGCAGTATTTT. It encodes CASSQDDASGSDTQYF.

This chain uses TRBV20-1 with TRBJ2-7, with 7 bases lining up with TRBD1. The CDR3 has 16 residues. Germline lookup yields CDR1 DFQATT and CDR2 SNEGSKA (reference sequence). J gave up 1 base and V 5 bases, and 14 bases lay outside the gene matches. DNA of the CDR3: TGCAGTGCTGAACCCCTCGACAGGGAAGGGTCCTACGAGCAGTACTTC. Residues: CSAEPLDREGSYEQYF.

The J gene is TRBJ2-7, the V gene TRBV20-1, with D possibly matching TRBD2 (6 bases). Germline CDR1 and CDR2: DFQATT and SNEGSKA (reference sequence). This CDR3 is built from 13 residues. V lost 6 bases and J 0 bases, leaving 12 bases between the germline ends. CDR3 DNA sequence: TGCAGTGCCCCGCCCGGGGGCTCCTACGAGCAGTACTTC. It codes for CSAPPGGSYEQYF.

Notes on this clonotype: The junction does not match germline at one end; this may be a read error. The chain links TRBV18 to TRBJ1-4; a possible D gene is TRBD1 (5 bases). This CDR3 contains 17 residues. Per germline, CDR1 KGHSH and CDR2 LQKENI. The CDR3, as DNA: TGTGCCAGCTCACCACTTAGCCGCGGACGGGGCAATGAAAAACGGTTTTTT. Translation gives CASSPLSRGRGNEKRFF.

This clonotype has just a few counts. This may be a read error: a much more frequent sequence differs by one nucleotide. The chain joins TRBV7-6 to TRBJ2-7, with D tentatively TRBD2 (5 bases). The CDR3 consists of 14 residues. The V end was cut by 5 bases, the J end by 2 bases, with 13 bases between. Germline lookup yields CDR1 SGHVS and CDR2 FNYEAQ. The CDR3: CASSQPDGAYEQYF. Written as DNA, the CDR3 is TGTGCCAGCAGCCAACCGGACGGGGCCTACGAGCAGTACTTC.

The chain joins TRBV5-1 to TRBJ1-2, with 12 nucleotides matching TRBD1. This CDR3 has 16 residues. The V gene's germline CDR1 is SGHRS and CDR2 YFSETQ. V lost 1 base, J lost 8 bases, and 9 bases stayed unmatched. The CDR3 is CASSLHRDRGQEGYTF. The CDR3 DNA sequence: TGCGCCAGCAGCTTGCACCGGGACAGGGGGCAGGAAGGCTACACCTTC.

The chain has TRBV3-1 and TRBJ2-1; 9 positions agree with TRBD2. Germline assignment: CDR1 LGHDT and CDR2 YNNKEL (reference sequence). After removal of 4 bases from V and 5 bases from J, the junction contained 9 bases not matched to a gene. The CDR3 contains 16 residues. The DNA of the CDR3 is TGTGCCAGCAGCCCCCGCCTAGCGGGGTTAAACAATGAGCAGTTCTTC. This translates into CASSPRLAGLNNEQFF.

This sequence joins TRBV10-3 and TRBJ2-3, with a tentative D call TRBD1 (5 bases). The length of the CDR3 is 13 residues. Per the germline V gene, CDR1 is ENHRY and CDR2 is SYGVKD. Trimming left V 3 bases short and J 8 bases short, with 12 bases between. The CDR3 DNA follows: TGTGCCATCAGTGAAGGGGAAAAGGGTACGCAGTATTTT. Translation gives CAISEGEKGTQYF.

This clonotype has a handful of counts. V and J are TRBV29-1 and TRBJ2-7; D may be TRBD2 (5 bases). Trimming stripped 7 bases from V and 3 bases from J, with 19 bases between. CDR1 is SQVTM and CDR2 is ANQGSEA in the germline V gene. CDR3 length equals 14 residues. The CDR3 reads CSASRSTGNYEQYF. The CDR3 DNA sequence: TGCAGCGCCTCGCGATCCACCGGGAACTACGAGCAGTACTTC.

This clonotype was recorded a few times. The V and J genes are TRBV29-1 and TRBJ1-2, with a weak D call TRBD1 (6 bases). Deletions cut 7 bases from V and 2 bases from J, with 11 bases between. CDR1 and CDR2 from the germline V gene are SQVTM and ANQGSEA. The CDR3 is made up of 12 amino acids. The CDR3 DNA sequence: TGCAGCGGGGGAGGGGGAAACTATGGCTACACCTTC. Protein product: CSGGGGNYGYTF.

This clonotype was seen a few times. The rearrangement joins TRBV5-1 to TRBJ2-5; D gene uncertain. Germline V gene data show CDR1 as SGHRS and CDR2 as YFSETQ. This CDR3 spans 12 amino acids. V was trimmed by 2 bases and J by 4 bases, leaving 6 bases between them. CDR3 sequence reads: CASSFELETQYF. Written as DNA, the CDR3 is TGCGCCAGCAGCTTCGAATTAGAGACCCAGTACTTC.

This clonotype has a handful of counts. The rearrangement joins TRBV15 to TRBJ1-5; D not resolved. Looked up from germline, CDR1 is LNHNV and CDR2 is YYDKDF (reference sequence). CDR3 length: 12 residues. Trimming left V 5 bases short and J 5 bases short, with 7 bases between. The CDR3 loop is CATSFGDQPQHF. The CDR3 DNA is TGTGCCACCAGCTTCGGGGATCAGCCCCAGCATTTT.

The rearrangement links TRBV20-1 to TRBJ1-2, with a weak D call TRBD1 (5 bases). The length of the CDR3 is 12 residues. Germline V gives CDR1 DFQATT, CDR2 SNEGSKA (reference sequence). CDR3 in DNA: TGCAGCCCTCGCCGGGGGGAGGGTGGCTACACCTTC. Its protein product is CSPRRGEGGYTF.

In its sample, this clonotype was seen a few times. The chain combines TRBV5-1 with TRBJ1-4; D is perhaps TRBD1 (6 bases). This CDR3 has 14 amino acids. Germline lookup yields CDR1 SGHRS and CDR2 YFSETQ. V shed 4 bases and J shed 8 bases, with 15 bases lying between them. CDR3 DNA: TGCGCCAGCAGCATCTCTACAACAGGGGAAAAACTGTTTTTT. It specifies CASSISTTGEKLFF.

This clonotype was detected once. V usage is TRBV20-1 and J usage is TRBJ2-1, with 16 bases identical to TRBD2. The J segment lost 2 bases and the V segment lost 1 base, leaving 5 bases of the junction unmatched. Looked up from germline, CDR1 is DFQATT and CDR2 is SNEGSKA (reference sequence). This CDR3 has 18 amino acids. CDR3 in amino acids: CSARVGTSGGAAYNEQFF. CDR3 nucleotide sequence: TGCAGTGCTAGAGTCGGGACTAGCGGGGGGGCGGCCTACAATGAGCAGTTCTTC.

This clonotype appeared many times. The chain uses TRBV12-3 or TRBV12-4 and TRBJ2-4; D perhaps matches TRBD1 (6 bases). The length of the CDR3 is 13 residues. Trimming left V 3 bases short and J 7 bases short, with 10 bases between. The CDR3 is CASSFRGANIQYF. The CDR3 DNA reads as TGTGCCAGCAGTTTCAGGGGAGCGAACATTCAGTACTTC.

A word on this clonotype: The junction and the germline gene differ at one end; a read error may be behind it. The chain recombines TRBV7-9 with TRBJ1-4; 8 nucleotides align to TRBD1. CDR1 is SEHNR, CDR2 FQNEAQ, per germline (reference sequence). CDR3 length: 15 amino acids. CDR3 DNA sequence: TGTGCCAGCAGCTCCCGGACAGGGAACGTCGAAAAACGGTTTTTT. As protein: CASSSRTGNVEKRFF. Together with reference TRBV7-9 and TRBJ1-4, the CDR3 gives the full variable domain: DTGVSQNPRHKITKRGQNVTFRCDPISEHNRLYWYRQTLGQGPEFLTYFQNEAQLEKSRLLSDRFSAERPKGSFSTLEIQRTEQGDSAMYLCASSSRTGNVEKRFFGSGTQLSVL.

This clonotype was detected only once. The J gene is TRBJ2-2, the V gene TRBV7-2; tentatively, D is TRBD1 (5 bases). The CDR3 spans 19 residues. The V gene's germline CDR1 is SGHTA and CDR2 FQGNSA. V was cut by 5 bases and J by 0 bases, with 22 bases left in between. CDR3 sequence (DNA): TGTGCCAGCAGCCCCTATAGTGGACAACTGCCTTCGAACACCGGGGAGCTGTTTTTT. Protein product: CASSPYSGQLPSNTGELFF.

The rearrangement links TRBV11-2 to TRBJ2-1; 8 bases are a match to TRBD1. CDR3 length: 17 residues. From germline, CDR1 is SGHAT and CDR2 FQNNGV. V was pared by 1 base and J by 6 bases, with 11 bases of the junction left unmatched. Here the CDR3 reads CASSLALDRELSNEQFF. As DNA, the CDR3 is TGTGCCAGCAGCTTAGCTCTGGACAGGGAGCTCTCCAATGAGCAGTTCTTC.

The chain couples TRBV6-5 to TRBJ1-2, with D unresolved. There are 16 residues in the CDR3. CDR1 MNHEY and CDR2 SVGAGI come from the germline V gene. V was cut by 0 bases and J by 6 bases, with 17 bases left in between. DNA of the CDR3: TGTGCCAGCAGTTACTCGAGTGGGATGCGGAACAATGGCTACACCTTC. Protein: CASSYSSGMRNNGYTF.

This clonotype was detected a few times. The V call is TRBV29-1, the J call TRBJ2-3; D assignment may be TRBD1 or TRBD2 (5 bases each). CDR1 is SQVTM, CDR2 ANQGSEA, per germline. V lost 7 bases to trimming and J lost 2 bases, with 16 bases between them. The CDR3 is made up of 14 amino acids. The CDR3 nucleotides are TGCAGCGCTATAGGGACGGGTCTCACAGATACGCAGTATTTT. This gives the protein CSAIGTGLTDTQYF.

The chain couples TRBV29-1 to TRBJ2-1; TRBD1 might be the D (5 bases). CDR3 size: 15 residues. The germline V gene encodes CDR1 SQVTM and CDR2 ANQGSEA. The V end was cut by 5 bases, the J end by 5 bases, with 19 bases between. The CDR3 DNA is TGCAGCGTTCAAGTTGGGCAGGGATACAACAATGAGCAGTTCTTC. It is translated as CSVQVGQGYNNEQFF.

The V and J genes are TRBV7-9 and TRBJ1-2, with D perhaps TRBD1 (6 bases). CDR1 SEHNR and CDR2 FQNEAQ come from the germline V gene (reference sequence). This CDR3 region has 14 residues. V dropped 3 bases and J dropped 5 bases, with 13 bases sitting between them. In DNA form, the CDR3 reads TGTGCCAGCAGCTTCCCCCAGGGGAAATATGGCTACACCTTC. It translates to CASSFPQGKYGYTF.

The genes are TRBV7-2 and TRBJ2-1, with TRBD1 matching over 7 bases. Germline CDR1 is SGHTA and CDR2 is FQGNSA. This CDR3 has 15 residues. Trimming at V came to 5 bases and at J to 3 bases, leaving 7 bases not matched to a gene. Written as DNA, the CDR3 is TGTGCCAGCAGCCGCCTTGGGACAGTCTACAATGAGCAGTTCTTC. Its translation is CASSRLGTVYNEQFF.

This clonotype was seen a few times. V usage is TRBV28 and J usage is TRBJ2-6; 8 bases map to TRBD1. Germline V gene lookup returns CDR1 MDHEN and CDR2 SYDVKM. V lost 9 bases to trimming and J lost 0 bases; unmatched junction nucleotides: 10. This CDR3 is 17 amino acids long. CDR3 sequence (DNA): TGTGCCAGTGGGGACCAGGGGGCCCACTCTGGGGCCAACGTCCTGACTTTC. This gives the protein CASGDQGAHSGANVLTF.

The chain uses TRBV20-1 and TRBJ2-3; the match to TRBD2 covers 7 bases. V lost 6 bases and J lost 0; bases outside the gene matches: 9. CDR1 and CDR2 from the germline V gene are DFQATT and SNEGSKA (reference sequence). This CDR3 has 15 residues. The CDR3 region has the DNA TGCAGTGCGGGAGCAGCGGGGACTAGCACAGATACGCAGTATTTT. It yields the protein CSAGAAGTSTDTQYF.

This rearrangement joins TRBV2 to TRBJ2-3, with D possibly TRBD2 on 5 matching bases. Germline CDR1 and CDR2: SNHLY and FYNNEI. The CDR3 runs to 16 residues. V was clipped by 4 bases and J by 1 base, with 15 bases between them. CDR3 loop: CASSVEGQRGTDTQYF. CDR3 nucleotide sequence: TGTGCCAGCAGTGTAGAGGGCCAACGGGGCACAGATACGCAGTATTTT. Full variable domain (rest looked up from reference TRBV2 and TRBJ2-3): EPEVTQTPSHQVTQMGQEVILRCVPISNHLYFYWYRQILGQKVEFLVSFYNNEISEKSEIFDDQFSVERPDGSNFTLKIRSTKLEDSAMYFCASSVEGQRGTDTQYFGPGTRLTVL.

This rearrangement joins TRBV9 to TRBJ2-3; a possible D gene is TRBD1 (6 bases). Germline V gene data show CDR1 as SGDLS and CDR2 as YYNGEE. The CDR3 is 15 residues long. V dropped 3 bases and J dropped 1 base, with 12 bases sitting between them. CDR3 amino acids: CASSDTGYGTDTQYF. CDR3 nucleotide sequence: TGTGCCAGCAGCGATACAGGGTACGGCACAGATACGCAGTATTTT. The full variable domain, with the rest looked up from reference TRBV9 and TRBJ2-3, is DSGVTQTPKHLITATGQRVTLRCSPRSGDLSVYWYQQSLDQGLQFLIQYYNGEERAKGNILERFSAQQFPDLHSELNLSSLELGDSALYFCASSDTGYGTDTQYFGPGTRLTVL.

V and J are TRBV11-1 and TRBJ2-3; the match to TRBD1 covers 10 bases. CDR3 size: 16 residues. V lost 5 bases, J lost 2 bases, and 7 bases stayed unmatched. The germline V gene encodes CDR1 SGHAT and CDR2 FQDESV (reference sequence). CDR3 sequence: CASSLGQGPYTDTQYF. DNA for the CDR3: TGTGCCAGCAGCCTGGGACAGGGGCCCTACACAGATACGCAGTATTTT.